Listed here are 8 T cell receptor beta chains from one sample, sequenced in a study of PD-1 blockade in classical Hodgkin lymphoma. Method: immunoSEQ multiplex PCR; TCRdb's copy keeps in-frame clones and lacks some. The table lists a few thousand clones, 66% of them singletons. The patients all showed relapse after autologous stem cell transplantation, while their brentuximab vedotin exposure varied. The source material was peripheral blood mononuclear cells (PBMCs), sampled before the second cycle of nivolumab. The receptors shown here come from a human donor with classical Hodgkin lymphoma.

This clone appeared once. The V gene is TRBV7-3, the J gene TRBJ2-3; D not resolved. Germline CDR1 is SGHTA and CDR2 is FQGTGA. Trimming left V 1 base short and J 6 bases short, with 8 bases between. The CDR3 covers 13 residues. The CDR3 protein is CASSLRRLDTQYF. The CDR3 DNA reads TGTGCCAGCAGCTTAAGACGGCTCGATACGCAGTATTTT.

The V gene is TRBV7-9, the J gene TRBJ2-1; D is undetermined. V was cut by 5 bases and J by 6 bases, with 17 bases left in between. This CDR3 contains 15 residues. Germline CDR1 and CDR2: SEHNR and FQNEAQ (reference sequence). The CDR3 DNA reads as TGTGCCAGCAGCGCCATTTGGGTCGCCCCCAATGAGCAGTTCTTC. This translates into CASSAIWVAPNEQFF. Variable domain in full (rest from reference TRBV7-9 and TRBJ2-1): DTGVSQNPRHKITKRGQNVTFRCDPISEHNRLYWYRQTLGQGPEFLTYFQNEAQLEKSRLLSDRFSAERPKGSFSTLEIQRTEQGDSAMYLCASSAIWVAPNEQFFGPGTRLTVL.

The chain carries TRBV28 and TRBJ2-7, with a weak D call TRBD2 (5 bases). The V gene lost 5 bases and the J gene lost 0 bases, with 17 bases spanning the gap. Germline V gives CDR1 MDHEN, CDR2 SYDVKM. CDR3 length: 16 residues. The CDR3 region has the DNA TGTGCCAGCAGTCCCCCGGGATCCGGGAACTCCTACGAGCAGTACTTC. Protein: CASSPPGSGNSYEQYF.

The CDR3 here is CASSGTSGRQETQYF. CDR3 nucleotide sequence: TGTGCCAGCAGCGGGACTAGCGGCCGCCAAGAGACCCAGTACTTC. The chain couples TRBV7-8 to TRBJ2-5, with 11 nucleotides matching TRBD2. The germline V gene has CDR1 SGHVS and CDR2 FQNEAQ. This CDR3 has 15 residues. With 5 bases clipped from V and 1 base from J, the junction kept 3 bases outside the gene matches.

This chain links TRBV4-1 with TRBJ1-1; D gene unclear. The CDR3 runs 14 residues. Germline V gives CDR1 MGHRA, CDR2 YSYEKL. V lost 1 base and J lost 5, with 11 bases in between. The CDR3 nucleotides read TGCGCCAGCAGCCAAGGTGAAGGGATGACTGAAGCTTTCTTT. Protein product: CASSQGEGMTEAFF.

This rearrangement joins TRBV5-1 to TRBJ1-6, with TRBD1 matching 9 bases. Germline CDR1 is SGHRS and CDR2 is YFSETQ. The V segment lost 0 bases and the J segment 9 bases; nucleotides outside the gene matches: 4. The CDR3 is 15 residues long. Here the CDR3 DNA reads TGCGCCAGCAGCTTGGTGGGACAGGGTAGTTCACCCCTCCACTTT. It is translated as CASSLVGQGSSPLHF.

J is TRBJ1-1 and V is TRBV30; D gene ambiguous. The V end lost 2 bases, the J end lost 13 bases, and 14 bases lay between the germline ends. The germline CDR1 and CDR2 sequences are GTSNPN and SVGIG (reference sequence). This CDR3 has 11 amino acids. The CDR3 DNA is TGTGCCTGGAGTCTGATTACGATCGGTTTCTTT. Translating gives CAWSLITIGFF.

This chain's CDR3 is CASSTSGGLTDTQYF. CDR3 nucleotides: TGTGCCAGTTCTACTAGCGGGGGGCTCACAGATACGCAGTATTTT. The rearrangement uses TRBV19 and TRBJ2-3; 12 positions match TRBD2. Losses at the gene ends were 8 bases for V and 2 bases for J; bases not matched to a gene: 5. Germline CDR1 reads LNHDA; CDR2 reads SQIVND (reference sequence). This CDR3 comprises 15 residues.